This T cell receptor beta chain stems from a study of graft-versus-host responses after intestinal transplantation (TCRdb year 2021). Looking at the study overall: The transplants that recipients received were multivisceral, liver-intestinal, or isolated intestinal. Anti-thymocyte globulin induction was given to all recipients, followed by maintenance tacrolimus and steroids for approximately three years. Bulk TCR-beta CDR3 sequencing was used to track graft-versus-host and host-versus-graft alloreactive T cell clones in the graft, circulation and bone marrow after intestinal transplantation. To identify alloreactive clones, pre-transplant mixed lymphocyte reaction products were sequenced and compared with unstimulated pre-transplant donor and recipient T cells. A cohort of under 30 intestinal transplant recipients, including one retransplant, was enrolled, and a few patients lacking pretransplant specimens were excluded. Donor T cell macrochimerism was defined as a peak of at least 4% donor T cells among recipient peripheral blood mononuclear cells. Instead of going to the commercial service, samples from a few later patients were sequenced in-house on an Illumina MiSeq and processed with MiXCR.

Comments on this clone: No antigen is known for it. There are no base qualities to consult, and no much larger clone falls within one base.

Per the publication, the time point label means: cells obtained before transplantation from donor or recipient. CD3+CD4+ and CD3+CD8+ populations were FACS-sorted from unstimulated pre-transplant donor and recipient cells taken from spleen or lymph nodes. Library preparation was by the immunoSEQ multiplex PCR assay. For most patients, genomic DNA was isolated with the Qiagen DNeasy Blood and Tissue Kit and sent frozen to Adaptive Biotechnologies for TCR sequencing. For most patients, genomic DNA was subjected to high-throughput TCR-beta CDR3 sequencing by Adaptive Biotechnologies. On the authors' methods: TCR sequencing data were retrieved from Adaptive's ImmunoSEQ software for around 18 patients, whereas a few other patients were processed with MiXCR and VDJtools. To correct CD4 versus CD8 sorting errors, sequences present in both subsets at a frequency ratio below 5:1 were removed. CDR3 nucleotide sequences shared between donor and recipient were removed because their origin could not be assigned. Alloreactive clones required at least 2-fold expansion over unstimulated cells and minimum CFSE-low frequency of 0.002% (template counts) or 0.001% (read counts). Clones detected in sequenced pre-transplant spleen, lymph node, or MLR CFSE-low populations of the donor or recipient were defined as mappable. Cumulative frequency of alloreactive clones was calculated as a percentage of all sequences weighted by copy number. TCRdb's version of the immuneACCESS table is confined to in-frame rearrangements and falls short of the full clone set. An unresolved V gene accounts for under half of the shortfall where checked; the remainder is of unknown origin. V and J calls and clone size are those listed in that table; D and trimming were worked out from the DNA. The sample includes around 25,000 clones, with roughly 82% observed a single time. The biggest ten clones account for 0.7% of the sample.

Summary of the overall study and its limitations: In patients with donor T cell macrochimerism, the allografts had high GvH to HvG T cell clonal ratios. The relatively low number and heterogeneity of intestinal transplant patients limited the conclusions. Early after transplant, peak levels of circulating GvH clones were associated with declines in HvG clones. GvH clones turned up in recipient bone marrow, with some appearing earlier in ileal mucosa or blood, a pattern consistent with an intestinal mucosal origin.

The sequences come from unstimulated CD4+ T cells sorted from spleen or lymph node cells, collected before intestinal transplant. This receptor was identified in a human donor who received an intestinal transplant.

The CDR3 region: CASSLSVGRGGEQFF. The nucleotides are TGTGCCAGCAGTTTATCGGTGGGGAGAGGCGGTGAGCAGTTCTTC. This chain is built from TRBV27 and TRBJ2-1; TRBD2 is perhaps the D gene, given 5 matching bases. CDR1 and CDR2, looked up from the germline V gene (reference sequence), are MNHEY and SMNVEV. A distance of 15 bases separates the germline ends of V and J, which lose 0 bases and 9 bases respectively. Including cysteine and phenylalanine, the CDR3 has 15 amino acids. Only the CDR3 part of the read is kept: 45 bases, read in frame from the first base.